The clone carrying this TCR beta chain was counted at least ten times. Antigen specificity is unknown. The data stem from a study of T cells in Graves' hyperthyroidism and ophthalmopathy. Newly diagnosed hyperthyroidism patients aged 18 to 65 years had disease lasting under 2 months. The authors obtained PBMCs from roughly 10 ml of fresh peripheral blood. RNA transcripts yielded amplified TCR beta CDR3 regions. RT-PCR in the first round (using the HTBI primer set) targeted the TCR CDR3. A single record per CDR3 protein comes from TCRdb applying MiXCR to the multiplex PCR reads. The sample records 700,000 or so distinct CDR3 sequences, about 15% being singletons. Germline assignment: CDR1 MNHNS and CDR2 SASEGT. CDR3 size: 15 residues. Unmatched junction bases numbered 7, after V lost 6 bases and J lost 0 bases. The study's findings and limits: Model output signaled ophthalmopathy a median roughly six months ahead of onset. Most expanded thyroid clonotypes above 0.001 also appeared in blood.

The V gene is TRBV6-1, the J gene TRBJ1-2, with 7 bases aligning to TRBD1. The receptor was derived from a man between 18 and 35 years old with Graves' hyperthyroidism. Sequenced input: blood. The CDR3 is CASRSETGTNYGYTF. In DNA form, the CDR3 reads TGTGCCAGCAGATCGGAGACAGGGACTAACTATGGCTACACCTTC.